A single sample gave rise to the 9 T cell receptor beta chains below, sequenced in a study of human T cells and chemical hapten exposure. Time point of the sample: pre-sensitization, week 0. Sample treatment: therapeutic diphenylcyclopropenone sensitization with weekly scalp DPC. TCRdb itself ran the RACE reads through MiXCR, one entry per CDR3 protein. The sample has 180,000 or so distinct CDR3 sequences, approximately 29% seen once. The specimen comprised whole blood, sampled in connection with sensitization to the hapten diphenylcyclopropenone (DPC). The receptors stem from a woman between 25 and 40 years old with alopecia areata. Some clones in this sample may be carry-over from other donors' samples.

This clonotype was seen many times. This sequence joins TRBV29-1 and TRBJ2-2; D might be TRBD2 (5 bases). The V gene lost 7 bases and the J gene lost 0 bases, with 9 bases spanning the gap. Germline loops: CDR1 SQVTM, CDR2 ANQGSEA. The CDR3 length is 13 residues. DNA for the CDR3: TGCAGCGGTGGGCGGGCGAACACCGGGGAGCTGTTTTTT. This sequence encodes CSGGRANTGELFF.

The chain uses TRBV7-8 and TRBJ1-4, with 7 bases matching TRBD1. The CDR3 length is 15 residues. The V gene end was trimmed by 2 bases and the J gene end by 5 bases; junction bases not matched to a gene: 5. Germline V gene data show CDR1 as SGHVS and CDR2 as FQNEAQ. The CDR3 sequence: CASSLSSGGNEKLFF. Here the CDR3 DNA reads TGTGCCAGCAGCTTATCGTCAGGGGGGAATGAAAAACTGTTTTTT.

This clonotype was counted a single time. The chain couples TRBV29-1 to TRBJ2-7; D is unresolved. The germline V gene has CDR1 SQVTM and CDR2 ANQGSEA. The CDR3 contains 11 residues. V was shortened by 4 bases and J by 0 bases, with 4 bases between the two germline ends. CDR3 in amino acids: CSVVSSYEQYF. The CDR3 DNA follows: TGCAGCGTTGTGAGCTCCTACGAGCAGTACTTC.

In this sample, this clonotype turned up a few times. This chain uses TRBV10-3 with TRBJ2-5; D unresolved. There are 11 residues in the CDR3. Germline V CDR1 and CDR2: ENHRY, SYGVKD. With 3 bases removed from V and 5 bases from J, the gap between germline ends came to 4 bases. The CDR3 DNA reads as TGTGCCATCAGTGATGGTGAGACCCAGTACTTC. The encoded protein is CAISDGETQYF.

This clonotype was picked up a small number of times. The J gene is TRBJ1-1, the V gene TRBV7-2; D gene unclear. Germline V gene lookup returns CDR1 SGHTA and CDR2 FQGNSA. The CDR3 totals 12 residues. V was trimmed by 4 bases and J by 7 bases, leaving 10 bases between them. The CDR3 here is CASSSGGFEAFF. DNA of the CDR3: TGTGCCAGCAGCTCAGGAGGTTTTGAAGCTTTCTTT. Variable domain in full (rest from reference TRBV7-2 and TRBJ1-1): GAGVSQSPSNKVTEKGKDVELRCDPISGHTALYWYRQSLGQGLEFLIYFQGNSAPDKSGLPSDRFSAERTGGSVSTLTIQRTQQEDSAVYLCASSSGGFEAFFGQGTRLTVV.

At least ten counts were recorded for this clonotype. The V and J genes are TRBV10-2 and TRBJ2-3; 9 bases are a match to TRBD2. The CDR3 has 14 amino acids. Germline V gives CDR1 WSHSY, CDR2 SAAADI. V was pared by 8 bases and J by 3 bases, with 6 bases of the junction left unmatched. The CDR3 loop reads CASDRSGGTDTQYF. The CDR3, as DNA: TGCGCCAGCGACAGGAGCGGGGGGACAGATACGCAGTATTTT.

The chain links TRBV20-1 to TRBJ1-2, with 7 bases lining up with TRBD1. V lost 0 bases to trimming and J lost 9 bases; unmatched junction nucleotides: 4. This CDR3 contains 12 residues. CDR1 is DFQATT, CDR2 SNEGSKA, per germline (reference sequence). The CDR3: CSAREGDRSYTF. DNA for the CDR3: TGCAGTGCTAGAGAGGGGGACAGAAGCTACACCTTC.

This clonotype was seen ten or more times. The chain combines TRBV20-1 with TRBJ2-7; TRBD2 matches at 15 bases. V lost 0 bases and J lost 8; bases outside the gene matches: 5. The CDR3 is made up of 15 amino acids. Germline assignment: CDR1 DFQATT and CDR2 SNEGSKA (reference sequence). CDR3: CSARDPGTSGRQQYF. Written as DNA, the CDR3 is TGCAGTGCTAGAGATCCCGGGACTAGCGGGAGGCAGCAGTACTTC.

This clonotype was counted ten times or more. J is TRBJ1-1 and V is TRBV5-5; D may be TRBD1 (5 bases). The length of the CDR3 is 15 residues. The germline CDR1 and CDR2 sequences are SGHKS and YYEKEE (reference sequence). With 1 base removed from V and 1 base from J, the gap between germline ends came to 11 bases. CDR3 sequence reads: CASSLTGTGNTEAFF. In DNA form, the CDR3 reads TGTGCCAGCAGCTTGACAGGTACGGGGAACACTGAAGCTTTCTTT.